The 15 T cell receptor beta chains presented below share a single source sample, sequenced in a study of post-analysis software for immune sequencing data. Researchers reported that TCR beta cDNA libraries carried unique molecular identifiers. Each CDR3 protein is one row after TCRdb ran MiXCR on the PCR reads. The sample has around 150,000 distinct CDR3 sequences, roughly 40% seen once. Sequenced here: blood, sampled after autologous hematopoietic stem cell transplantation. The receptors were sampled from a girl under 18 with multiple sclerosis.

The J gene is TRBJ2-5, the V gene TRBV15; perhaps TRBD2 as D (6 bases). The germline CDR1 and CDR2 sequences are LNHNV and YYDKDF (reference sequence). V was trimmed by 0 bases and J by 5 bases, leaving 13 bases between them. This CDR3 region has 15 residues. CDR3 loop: CATSRDGGESETQYF. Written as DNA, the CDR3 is TGTGCCACCAGCAGAGATGGAGGGGAGAGTGAGACCCAGTACTTC.

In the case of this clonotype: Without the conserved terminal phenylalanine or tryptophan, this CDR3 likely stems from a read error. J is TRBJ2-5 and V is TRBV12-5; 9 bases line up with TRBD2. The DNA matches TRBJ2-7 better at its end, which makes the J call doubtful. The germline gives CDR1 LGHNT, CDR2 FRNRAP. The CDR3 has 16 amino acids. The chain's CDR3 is CASGLDRGTSPYEQYY. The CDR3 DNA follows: TGTGCTAGTGGTTTAGACCGAGGGACTAGCCCGTACGAGCAGTACTAC.

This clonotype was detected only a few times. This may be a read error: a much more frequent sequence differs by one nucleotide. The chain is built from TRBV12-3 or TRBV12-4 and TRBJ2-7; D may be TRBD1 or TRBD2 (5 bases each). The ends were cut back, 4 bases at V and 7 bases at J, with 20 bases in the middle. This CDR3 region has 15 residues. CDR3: CASSSRDASYNEQYF. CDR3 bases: TGTGCCAGCAGTTCTCGGGACGCCTCCTACAATGAGCAGTACTTC.

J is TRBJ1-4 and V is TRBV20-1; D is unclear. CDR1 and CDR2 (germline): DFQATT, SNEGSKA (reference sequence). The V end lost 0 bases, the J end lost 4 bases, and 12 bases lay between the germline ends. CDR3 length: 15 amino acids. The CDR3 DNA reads TGCAGTGCTAGAGATCCGGGGTCGGTTAATGAAAAACTGTTTTTT. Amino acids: CSARDPGSVNEKLFF.

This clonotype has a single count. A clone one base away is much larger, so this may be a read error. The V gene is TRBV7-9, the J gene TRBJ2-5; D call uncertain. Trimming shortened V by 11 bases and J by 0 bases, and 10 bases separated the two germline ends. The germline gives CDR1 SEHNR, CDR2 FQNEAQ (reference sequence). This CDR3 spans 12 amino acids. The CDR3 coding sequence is TGTGCCGGCGAAAGCAACCAAGAGACCCAGTACTTC. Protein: CAGESNQETQYF.

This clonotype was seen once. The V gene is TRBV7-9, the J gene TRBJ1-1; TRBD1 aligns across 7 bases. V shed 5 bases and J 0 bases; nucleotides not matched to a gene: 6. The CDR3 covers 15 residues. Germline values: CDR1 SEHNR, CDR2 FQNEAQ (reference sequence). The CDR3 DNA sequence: TGTGCCAGCAGCCCCTCAGGGGGTCTGAACACTGAAGCTTTCTTT. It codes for CASSPSGGLNTEAFF.

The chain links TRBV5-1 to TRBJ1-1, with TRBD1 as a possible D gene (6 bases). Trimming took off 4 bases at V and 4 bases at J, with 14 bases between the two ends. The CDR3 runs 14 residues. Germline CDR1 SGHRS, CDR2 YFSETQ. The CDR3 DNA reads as TGCGCCAGCAGCATTACAGGGAGTGGCACTGAAGCTTTCTTT. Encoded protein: CASSITGSGTEAFF. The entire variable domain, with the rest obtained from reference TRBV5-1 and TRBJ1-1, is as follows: KAGVTQTPRYLIKTRGQQVTLSCSPISGHRSVSWYQQTPGQGLQFLFEYFSETQRNKGNFPGRFSGRQFSNSRSEMNVSTLELGDSALYLCASSITGSGTEAFFGQGTRLTVV.

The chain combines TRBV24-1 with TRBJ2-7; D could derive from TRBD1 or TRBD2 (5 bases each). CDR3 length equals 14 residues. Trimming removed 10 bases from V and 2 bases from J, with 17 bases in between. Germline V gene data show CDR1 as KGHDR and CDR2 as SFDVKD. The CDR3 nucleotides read TGTGCCACAGGGGACCCGAAGGTCCCCTACGAGCAGTACTTC. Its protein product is CATGDPKVPYEQYF.

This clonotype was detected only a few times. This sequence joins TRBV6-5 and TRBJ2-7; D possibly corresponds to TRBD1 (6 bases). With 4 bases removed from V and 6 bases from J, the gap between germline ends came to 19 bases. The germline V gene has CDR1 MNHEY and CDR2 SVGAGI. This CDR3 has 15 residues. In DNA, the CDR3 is TGTGCCAGCAGTTGGTCTAGGGACACCTCGGGCGAGCAGTACTTC. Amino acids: CASSWSRDTSGEQYF.

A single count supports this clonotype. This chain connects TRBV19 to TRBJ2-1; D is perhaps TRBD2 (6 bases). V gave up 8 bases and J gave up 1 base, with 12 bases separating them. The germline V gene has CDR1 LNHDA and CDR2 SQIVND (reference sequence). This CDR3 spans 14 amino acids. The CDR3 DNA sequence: TGTGCCAGTTCACGGGAGTGGTCCTACAATGAGCAGTTCTTC. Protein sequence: CASSREWSYNEQFF.

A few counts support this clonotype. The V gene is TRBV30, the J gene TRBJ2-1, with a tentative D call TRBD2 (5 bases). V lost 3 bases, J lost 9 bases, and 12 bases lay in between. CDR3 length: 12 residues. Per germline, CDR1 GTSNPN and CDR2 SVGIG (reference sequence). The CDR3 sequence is CAWSELGVEQFF. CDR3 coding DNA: TGTGCCTGGAGCGAACTGGGAGTTGAGCAGTTCTTC.

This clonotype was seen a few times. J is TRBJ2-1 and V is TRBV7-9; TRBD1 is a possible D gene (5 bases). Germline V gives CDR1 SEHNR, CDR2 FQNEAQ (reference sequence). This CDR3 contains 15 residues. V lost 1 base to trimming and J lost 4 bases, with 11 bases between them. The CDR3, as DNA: TGTGCCAGCAGCTTAGTGGGAAGGGGTTACAATGAGCAGTTCTTC. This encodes CASSLVGRGYNEQFF. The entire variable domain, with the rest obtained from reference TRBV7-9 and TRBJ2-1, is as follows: DTGVSQNPRHKITKRGQNVTFRCDPISEHNRLYWYRQTLGQGPEFLTYFQNEAQLEKSRLLSDRFSAERPKGSFSTLEIQRTEQGDSAMYLCASSLVGRGYNEQFFGPGTRLTVL.

CDR3 coding DNA: TGTGCCAGCAGCCAAGTGACCACGGGTGGCTACACCTTC. Protein product: CASSQVTTGGYTF. The gene calls are TRBV14 and TRBJ1-2; D not certain. The CDR3 runs to 13 residues. In germline, CDR1 is SGHDN, CDR2 FVKESK. Trimming removed 1 base at V and 7 bases at J, with 10 bases between.

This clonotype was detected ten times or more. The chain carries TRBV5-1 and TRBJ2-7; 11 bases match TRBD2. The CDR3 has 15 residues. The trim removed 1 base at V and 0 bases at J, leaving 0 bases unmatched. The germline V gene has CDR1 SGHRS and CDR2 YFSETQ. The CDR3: CASSLLAGGSYEQYF. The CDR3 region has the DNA TGCGCCAGCAGCTTGCTAGCGGGAGGCTCCTACGAGCAGTACTTC.

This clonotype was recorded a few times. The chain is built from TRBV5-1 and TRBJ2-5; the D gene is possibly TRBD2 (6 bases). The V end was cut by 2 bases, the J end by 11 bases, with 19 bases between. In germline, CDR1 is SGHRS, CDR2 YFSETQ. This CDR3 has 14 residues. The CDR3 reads CASSFTSSVEKQYF. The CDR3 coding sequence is TGCGCCAGCAGCTTCACTAGCTCGGTGGAGAAGCAGTACTTC.